This paragraph reports one T cell receptor (beta chain). These data belong to a study of blood T cell repertoires in COVID-19. Study as a whole: From T cells, B-cell-depleted T cells, or PBMCs came the material, which was cDNA or gDNA.

Original methodology: Reference gene primers were amplified, and this amplification served to estimate nucleated cell counts. The repertoire was sequenced with immunoSEQ multiplex PCR; TCRdb's copy has only in-frame clones and lacks some. V, J and clone size derive from that table, while D and trimming were established from the DNA sequence. This sample has fewer than 200,000 clones, with 65% to 90% found just once. The V gene lost 7 bases and the J gene lost 5 bases, with 16 bases spanning the gap. The CDR3 spans 14 residues. Germline V gene sequence: CDR1 KGHDR, CDR2 SFDVKD. The specimen was PBMCs or T cells enriched from blood (not recorded which). The sequence came from a man in his forties or fifties who had recovered from COVID-19. The chain recombines TRBV24-1 with TRBJ1-1; the D gene is possibly TRBD1 (5 bases). The CDR3 region is CATSTGFVVTEAFF. CDR3 nucleotides: TGTGCCACCAGCACAGGATTTGTGGTAACTGAAGCTTTCTTT.